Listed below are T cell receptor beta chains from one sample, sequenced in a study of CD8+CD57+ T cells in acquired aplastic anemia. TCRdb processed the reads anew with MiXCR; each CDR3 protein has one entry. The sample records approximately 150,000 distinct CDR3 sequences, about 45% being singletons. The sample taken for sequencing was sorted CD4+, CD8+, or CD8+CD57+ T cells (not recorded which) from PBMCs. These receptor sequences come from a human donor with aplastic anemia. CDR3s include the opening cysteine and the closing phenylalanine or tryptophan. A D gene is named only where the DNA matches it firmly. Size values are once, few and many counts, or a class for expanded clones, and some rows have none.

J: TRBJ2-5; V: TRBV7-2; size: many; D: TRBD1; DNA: TGTGCCAGCAGCCCCGGGACAGGGAGAGAGACCCAGTACTTC; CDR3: CASSPGTGRETQYF
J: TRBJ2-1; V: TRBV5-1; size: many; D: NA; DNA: TGCGCCAGCAAATGGTCTGGGTACAATGAGCAGTTCTTC; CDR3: CASKWSGYNEQFF
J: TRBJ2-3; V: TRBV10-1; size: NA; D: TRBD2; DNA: TGCGCCAGCAGTGAGGGACTAGCGGCAGATACGCAGTATTTT; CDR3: CASSEGLAADTQYF
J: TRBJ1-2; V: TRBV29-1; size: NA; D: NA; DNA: TGCAGCGTTGCGGGGGACTATGGCTACACCTTC; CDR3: CSVAGDYGYTF
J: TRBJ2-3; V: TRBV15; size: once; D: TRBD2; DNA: TGTGCCACCAGGGGAGCGGGGGGCCGCACAGATACGCAGTATTTT; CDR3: CATRGAGGRTDTQYF
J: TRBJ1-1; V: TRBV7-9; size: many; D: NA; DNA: TGTGCCAGCAGCTTAAAGGCGGCCCCGACTGAAGCTTTCTTT; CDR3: CASSLKAAPTEAFF
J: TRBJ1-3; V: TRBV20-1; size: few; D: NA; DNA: TGCAGTGCCCAACGGGACAAAGGAAACACCATATATTTT; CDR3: CSAQRDKGNTIYF
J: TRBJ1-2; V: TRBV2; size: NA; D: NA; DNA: TGTGCCAGTAAGACCCGACAGACCTATGGCTACACCTTC; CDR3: CASKTRQTYGYTF
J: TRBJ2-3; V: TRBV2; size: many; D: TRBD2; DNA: TGTGCCAGCAGTTACCTAGCGGGGGGAATGAAGGAAGATACGCAGTATTTT; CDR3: CASSYLAGGMKEDTQYF
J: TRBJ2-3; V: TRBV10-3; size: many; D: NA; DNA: TGTGCCATCATGCGGGGGCCTGAAGATACGCAGTATTTT; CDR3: CAIMRGPEDTQYF
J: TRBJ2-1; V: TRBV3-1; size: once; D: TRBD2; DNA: TGTGCCAGCAGCCCGCTAGCGGGGGGGCGTTTTGTGGACAATGAGCAGTTCTTC; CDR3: CASSPLAGGRFVDNEQFF
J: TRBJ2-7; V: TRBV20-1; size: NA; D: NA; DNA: TGCAGTGCTAGAGATGGACAGCGCTCCTACGAGCAGTACTTC; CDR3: CSARDGQRSYEQYF
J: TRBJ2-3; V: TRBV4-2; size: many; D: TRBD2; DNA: TGTGCCAGCAGCCAACTAGCGGGGGGGAACACAGATACGCAGTATTTT; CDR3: CASSQLAGGNTDTQYF
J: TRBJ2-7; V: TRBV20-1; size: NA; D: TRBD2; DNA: TGCAGTGCCCCCGGGACTAGCGACTACGAGCAGTACTTC; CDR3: CSAPGTSDYEQYF
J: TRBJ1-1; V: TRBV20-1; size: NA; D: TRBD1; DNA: TGCAGTGCTGGACAGGGGTTCTTT; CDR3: CSAGQGFF
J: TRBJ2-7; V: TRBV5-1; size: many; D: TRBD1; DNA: TGCGCCAGCAGCTGGGGGACAGCCTCCTACGAGCAGTACTTC; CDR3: CASSWGTASYEQYF
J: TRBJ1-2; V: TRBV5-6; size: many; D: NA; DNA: TGTGCCAGCAGCCGACCGGGACAAGGCTCCTATGGCTACACCTTC; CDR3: CASSRPGQGSYGYTF
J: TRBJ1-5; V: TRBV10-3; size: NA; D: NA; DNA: TGTGCCATCAGTGAGGGAAATCAGCCCCAGCATTTT; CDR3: CAISEGNQPQHF
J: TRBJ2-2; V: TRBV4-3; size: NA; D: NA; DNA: TGCGCCAGCAGCCACGACACCGGGGAGCTGTTTTTT; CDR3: CASSHDTGELFF
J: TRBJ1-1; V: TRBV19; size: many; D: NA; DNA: TGTGCCAGTAGTCGCCCCCGGTTCAGGGACGTGGCTGAAGCTTTCTTT; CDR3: CASSRPRFRDVAEAFF
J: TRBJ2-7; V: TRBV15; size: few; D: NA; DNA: TGTGCCACCAGCAGAGCGGACGGTCCCTACGAGCAGTACTTC; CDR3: CATSRADGPYEQYF
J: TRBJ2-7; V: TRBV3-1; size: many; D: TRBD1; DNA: TGTGCCAGCAGCCTAGGGACAGGACCCTACGAGCAGTACTTC; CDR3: CASSLGTGPYEQYF
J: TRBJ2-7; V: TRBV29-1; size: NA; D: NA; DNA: TGCAGCGCCAGGACAGTCTCCTACGAGCAGTACTTC; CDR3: CSARTVSYEQYF
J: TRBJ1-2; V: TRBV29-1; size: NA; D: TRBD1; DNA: TGCAGCGTTCCGACAGGGAGCGACTATGGCTACACCTTC; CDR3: CSVPTGSDYGYTF
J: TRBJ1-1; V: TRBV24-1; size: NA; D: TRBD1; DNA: TGTGCCACCAGTGATGCCCCGGGACAGGGGGCGGCTTTCTTT; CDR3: CATSDAPGQGAAFF
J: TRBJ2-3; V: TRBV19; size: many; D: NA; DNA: TGTGCCAGTAATGAGGCAGGGTGGGCAGATACGCAGTATTTT; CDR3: CASNEAGWADTQYF
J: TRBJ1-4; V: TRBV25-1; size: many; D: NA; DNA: TGTGCCAGCAGTGTTCCCGCCGGGACCCTATCTAATGAAAAACTGTTTTTT; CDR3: CASSVPAGTLSNEKLFF
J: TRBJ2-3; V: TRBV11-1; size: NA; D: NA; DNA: TGTGCCAGCAGCTTAGCTCGGGGACATATCACAGATACGCAGTATTTT; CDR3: CASSLARGHITDTQYF
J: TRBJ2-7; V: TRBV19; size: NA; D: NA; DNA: TGTGCCAGTAGTATGAGGACTGGCTCATTCGAGCAGTACTTC; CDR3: CASSMRTGSFEQYF
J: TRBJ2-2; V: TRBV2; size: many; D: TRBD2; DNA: TGTGCCAGCAGTGAAGGGGGGGGTGTGGGATCCGGGGAGCTGTTTTTT; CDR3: CASSEGGGVGSGELFF
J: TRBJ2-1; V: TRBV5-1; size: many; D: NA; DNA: TGCGCCAGCAGCTGGACTGGGGATCCGAACTACAATGAGCAGTTCTTC; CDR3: CASSWTGDPNYNEQFF
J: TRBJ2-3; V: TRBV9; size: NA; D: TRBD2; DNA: TGTGCCAGCAGCTCACCAATAGCGGGACGCACAGATACGCAGTATTTT; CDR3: CASSSPIAGRTDTQYF
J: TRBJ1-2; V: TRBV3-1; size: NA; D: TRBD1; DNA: TGTGCCAGCAGCCAAAACAGGGGCGGCTATGGCTACACCTTC; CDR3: CASSQNRGGYGYTF
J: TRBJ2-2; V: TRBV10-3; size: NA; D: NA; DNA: TGTGCCAGCAGTTACGAAGGGTCCACCGGGGAGCTGTTTTTT; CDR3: CASSYEGSTGELFF
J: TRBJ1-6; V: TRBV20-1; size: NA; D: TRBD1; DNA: TGCAGTGCTAGTCCGAATGGACAGGGCCTACATAATTCACCCCTCCACTTT; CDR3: CSASPNGQGLHNSPLHF
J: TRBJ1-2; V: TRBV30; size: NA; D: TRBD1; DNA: TGTGCCTGGAGTCGGATAGGGGGCAACTATGGCTACACCTTC; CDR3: CAWSRIGGNYGYTF
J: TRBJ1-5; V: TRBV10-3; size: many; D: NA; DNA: TGTGCCATCAGTGAACTAAATCAGCCCCAGCATTTT; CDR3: CAISELNQPQHF
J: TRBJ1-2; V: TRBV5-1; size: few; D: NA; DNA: TGCGCCAGCGGTAGGGACCTCTATGGCTACACCTTC; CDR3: CASGRDLYGYTF
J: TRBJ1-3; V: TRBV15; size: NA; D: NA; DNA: TGTGCCACCAGTATCTCTGGAAACACCATATATTTT; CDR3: CATSISGNTIYF
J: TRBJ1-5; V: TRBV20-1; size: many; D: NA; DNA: TGCAGTGCTAGCTTGTCAGGGGCCGGCAATCAGCCCCAGCATTTT; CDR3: CSASLSGAGNQPQHF
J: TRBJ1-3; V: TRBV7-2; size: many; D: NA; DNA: TGTGCCAGCAGCCGGAGAGCAGGGGAAGTCGGAAACACCATATATTTT; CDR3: CASSRRAGEVGNTIYF
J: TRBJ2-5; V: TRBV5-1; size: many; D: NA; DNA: TGCGCCAGCAGCCGGTACCAAGAGACCCAGTACTTC; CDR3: CASSRYQETQYF
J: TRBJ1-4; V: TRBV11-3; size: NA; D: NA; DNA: TGTGCCAGCAGCTTAGTGGGCAGGGGAAGGGAGAAACTGTTTTTT; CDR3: CASSLVGRGREKLFF
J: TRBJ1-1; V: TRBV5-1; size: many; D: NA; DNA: TGCGCCAGCAGCTTTGGGCCTTTGTTTGAAGCTTTCTTT; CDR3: CASSFGPLFEAFF
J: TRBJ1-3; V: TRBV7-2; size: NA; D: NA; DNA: TGTGCCAGCAGCTTATCGGGGGAAGGAAACACCATATATTTT; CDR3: CASSLSGEGNTIYF
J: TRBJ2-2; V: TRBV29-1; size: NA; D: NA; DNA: TGCAGCTCATTGGTGGGAGGCGGGGAGCTGTTTTTT; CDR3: CSSLVGGGELFF
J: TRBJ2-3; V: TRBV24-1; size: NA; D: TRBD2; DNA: TGTGCCACCAGTGATTCCCGGGGGGGCGCAGATACGCAGTATTTT; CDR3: CATSDSRGGADTQYF
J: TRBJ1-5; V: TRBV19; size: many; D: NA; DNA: TGTGCCAGTAGTTTCCCCCCGGGCCTCGGCGATCAGCCCCAGCATTTT; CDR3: CASSFPPGLGDQPQHF
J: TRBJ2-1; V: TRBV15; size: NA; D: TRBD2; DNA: TGTGCCACCAGCAGGGACCCGGGACTAGCGGGGAACTACAATGAGCAGTTCTTC; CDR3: CATSRDPGLAGNYNEQFF